This passage covers 2 T cell receptor beta chains from one sample sequenced in a study of T cell repertoires in cytomegalovirus infection. One entry per CDR3 protein results from TCRdb running MiXCR on the reads. The table includes roughly 720,000 distinct CDR3 sequences, 35% to 45% detected once. Sequencing was done on a sample of PBMCs. The receptors were sampled from a human donor in good health (CMV status not recorded). Some clones in this sample may be carry-over from other donors' samples.

DNA for the CDR3: TGCGCCAGCAGCGGGGGACTTCTCCCAGCGGAGAACACCATATATTTT. Translating gives CASSGGLLPAENTIYF. The chain recombines TRBV5-1 with TRBJ1-3, with D perhaps TRBD1 (5 bases). From germline, CDR1 is SGHRS and CDR2 YFSETQ. Trimming stripped 4 bases from V and 7 bases from J, with 21 bases between. The CDR3 covers 16 residues.

Only a few counts were recorded for this clonotype. J is TRBJ1-5 and V is TRBV10-3; D might be TRBD1 (5 bases). Between the trimmed V and J ends, which lost 10 bases and 2 bases, there was a span of 24 bases. Germline values: CDR1 ENHRY, CDR2 SYGVKD. This CDR3 is built from 17 residues. The CDR3 loop reads CATQAGRGITGNQPQHF. CDR3 nucleotides: TGTGCCACACAGGCCGGGCGGGGAATTACCGGCAATCAGCCCCAGCATTTT.